This T cell receptor beta chain was documented in a study of blood T cell repertoires in COVID-19. The length of the CDR3 is 15 residues. V was cut by 2 bases and J by 5 bases, with 15 bases left in between. Germline assignment: CDR1 MNHNS and CDR2 SASEGT. This table comes from immunoSEQ multiplex PCR, and its TCRdb copy is limited to in-frame clones, with some not included. The sample consists of about 98,000 clones, more than 75% of them appearing once. This sequence originates from a human donor in a cohort sampled during active COVID-19. The sequenced material came from peripheral blood. V and J are TRBV6-1 and TRBJ1-2; D call uncertain. The CDR3 loop reads CASSEQRVTPYGYTF. The CDR3 DNA reads as TGTGCCAGCAGTGAACAGAGGGTTACCCCTTATGGCTACACCTTC.